The rows below give T cell receptor beta chains drawn from one sample of a study of blood T cell repertoires in COVID-19. TCRdb keeps only in-frame clones here, not all; method: immunoSEQ multiplex PCR. Among about 210,000 clones listed, 75% to 90% were seen once. Sequenced input: peripheral blood. The receptors were gathered from a man aged 35-49 years with acute or convalescent COVID-19. Both conserved end residues are part of each CDR3. The D gene is left open where the match is weak. Rows may omit the clone size; those that give it use once, few, many or a size class.

j_call clone_size v_call d_call cdr3_nt cdr3_aa
TRBJ2-7 few TRBV6-5 TRBD2 TGTGCCAGCAGTTACAACCGAGGCGGGGGCTACGAGCAGTACTTC CASSYNRGGGYEQYF
TRBJ2-7 - TRBV20-1 TRBD2 TGCAGTGCTAGTACGCTGAGCGGGGGTTTTCCTTACGAGCAGTACTTC CSASTLSGGFPYEQYF
TRBJ2-7 - TRBV7-9 - TGTGCCAGCAGTTTTGTACCGACGCGGAGCACCTACGAGCAGTACTTC CASSFVPTRSTYEQYF
TRBJ2-1 once TRBV18 TRBD2 TGTGCCAGCTCACCAACTAGCGCTAACAATGAGCAGTTCTTC CASSPTSANNEQFF
TRBJ1-2 - TRBV5-1 - TGCGCCAGCAGCTTTACGGGAGAGGGCTACACCTTC CASSFTGEGYTF
TRBJ2-5 - TRBV6-4 TRBD2 TGTGCCAGCAGTGAACTAGCGGGGGCCGGGGAGACCCAGTACTTC CASSELAGAGETQYF
TRBJ2-5 - TRBV13 - TGTGCCAGCAGCGAGCAATTGGTGCAAGAGACCCAGTACTTC CASSEQLVQETQYF
TRBJ1-1 - TRBV6-5 - TGTGCCACCCGATGGCGGACTGAAGCTTTCTTT CATRWRTEAFF
TRBJ2-7 once TRBV12-3/TRBV12-4 - TGTGCCAGCACCCGAAGGGGGGGCGGTGAGCAGTACTTC CASTRRGGGEQYF
TRBJ2-2 - TRBV2 TRBD1 TGTGCCAACGGGGGTACCGGGACAGGGGGAACCGGGGAGCTGTTTTTT CANGGTGTGGTGELFF
TRBJ2-3 - TRBV27 - TGTGCCAGCAGAAGCGAAATTACCACCCTTAGCACAGATACGCAGTATTTT CASRSEITTLSTDTQYF
TRBJ2-2 - TRBV10-1 - TGCGCCAGCAGTGATCCTCTGGACTTGACAAGCACCGGGGAGCTGTTTTTT CASSDPLDLTSTGELFF
TRBJ2-1 few TRBV30 TRBD1 TGTGCCTGGGGGCAGGGGGCCTACAATGAGCAGTTCTTC CAWGQGAYNEQFF
TRBJ1-1 - TRBV19 TRBD1 TGTGCCAGTACACAGGGGATCACTGAAGCTTTCTTT CASTQGITEAFF
TRBJ2-2 - TRBV11-3 TRBD1 TGTGCCAGCAGCTTTGACAGGGCGAACACCGGGGAGCTGTTTTTT CASSFDRANTGELFF